The 5 T cell receptor beta chains given below trace back to one sample, sequenced in a study of CD8+ T cells in alopecia areata. The treatment denotes: oral pan-JAK inhibitor, 5-10 mg twice daily. TCR sequencing used cDNA made by reverse transcription of extracted RNA. The method was immunoSEQ multiplex PCR; TCRdb's version includes in-frame clones alone and lacks a portion of them. The sample yields approximately 280,000 clones, 58% seen once. Specimen: CD4+ T cells sorted from blood, collected at week 24, from a patient treated with tofacitinib. The receptors originated from a human donor with alopecia areata.

There are a few counts of this clone. V is TRBV5-1 and J is TRBJ2-6, with 9 bases identical to TRBD1. Trimming took 5 bases from V and 8 from J; bases not matched to a gene: 8. The CDR3 loop spans 15 amino acids. Germline lookup yields CDR1 SGHRS and CDR2 YFSETQ. The CDR3 sequence: CASSPTGTGTNVLTF. The CDR3 DNA reads as TGCGCCAGCAGTCCCACCGGGACAGGGACCAACGTCCTGACTTTC. The variable domain in full, with the rest retrieved from reference TRBV5-1 and TRBJ2-6, is KAGVTQTPRYLIKTRGQQVTLSCSPISGHRSVSWYQQTPGQGLQFLFEYFSETQRNKGNFPGRFSGRQFSNSRSEMNVSTLELGDSALYLCASSPTGTGTNVLTFGAGSRLTVL.

This clone was seen a handful of times. The rearrangement uses TRBV14 and TRBJ1-2; no firm D call. V lost 0 bases, J lost 4 bases, and 12 bases lay in between. CDR1 SGHDN and CDR2 FVKESK come from the germline V gene. The CDR3 has 15 residues. CDR3 in DNA: TGTGCCAGCAGCCAAGATCGACTCCGGGCCTATGGCTACACCTTC. Translation gives CASSQDRLRAYGYTF.

This clone occurred a few times. The V and J genes are TRBV7-2 and TRBJ2-7; 9 positions agree with TRBD2. The V gene's germline CDR1 is SGHTA and CDR2 FQGNSA. Trimming cost V 0 bases and J 2 bases; bases outside gene matches: 8. The CDR3 loop spans 17 amino acids. CDR3 amino acids: CASSLARMSGGPYEQYF. The CDR3 DNA reads TGTGCCAGCAGCTTAGCCCGGATGAGCGGGGGGCCCTACGAGCAGTACTTC.

The V gene is TRBV7-2, the J gene TRBJ1-2, with D perhaps TRBD1 (6 bases). Trimming took 1 base from V and 8 from J, leaving 20 bases between them. This CDR3 has 16 amino acids. Germline V gene sequence: CDR1 SGHTA, CDR2 FQGNSA. The CDR3 reads CASSLDKATGYLGYTF. For the CDR3, the DNA is TGTGCCAGCAGCTTAGATAAAGCTACAGGGTACTTGGGCTACACCTTC.

Only one count was recorded for this clone. This chain uses TRBV5-4 with TRBJ1-6, with 11 bases lining up with TRBD1. V dropped 10 bases and J dropped 8; count of bases not matched to a gene: 8. CDR1 is SGHNT, CDR2 YYREEE, per germline (reference sequence). The CDR3 has 14 amino acids. CDR3 amino acids: CASTRGQGDSPLHF. CDR3 bases: TGTGCCTCGACGAGGGGACAGGGGGATTCACCCCTCCACTTT.